The clone carrying this T cell receptor beta chain has more than one count but fewer than ten. The target antigen is unknown. CDR3 size: 15 residues. CDR1 and CDR2 (germline): MNHEY, SMNVEV (reference sequence). Unmatched junction bases numbered 9, after V lost 7 bases and J lost 4 bases. This record belongs to a study of T cell repertoires in cytomegalovirus infection. The overall study: Based on public TCR beta signatures, there were indications of CMV infection and of a matching HLA type. Points from the study as a whole: The study found HLA-C-restricted CMV-specific TCR beta clonotypes dominating the ex vivo response.

TCRdb used MiXCR to reprocess the reads, holding one entry per CDR3 protein. The sample shows approximately 490,000 distinct CDR3 sequences, roughly 10% of them seen only once. This sequence originates from a human donor in good health (CMV status not recorded). Some clones in this sample may be carry-over from other donors' samples. V is TRBV27 and J is TRBJ2-5, with TRBD2 identical over 10 bases. The sequenced sample was PBMCs. The CDR3 spells CASTVAGGGGETQYF. The CDR3 DNA sequence: TGTGCCAGCACGGTAGCGGGAGGAGGGGGAGAGACCCAGTACTTC.